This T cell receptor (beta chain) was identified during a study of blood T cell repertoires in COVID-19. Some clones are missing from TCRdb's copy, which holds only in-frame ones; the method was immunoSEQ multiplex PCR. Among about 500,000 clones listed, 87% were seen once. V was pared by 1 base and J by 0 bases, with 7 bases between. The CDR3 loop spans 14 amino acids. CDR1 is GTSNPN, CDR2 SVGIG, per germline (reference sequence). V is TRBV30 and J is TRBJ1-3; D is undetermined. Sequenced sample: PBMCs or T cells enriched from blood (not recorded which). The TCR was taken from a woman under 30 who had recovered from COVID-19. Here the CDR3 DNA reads TGTGCCTGGAGTGACGAGGGCTCTGGAAACACCATATATTTT. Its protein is CAWSDEGSGNTIYF.